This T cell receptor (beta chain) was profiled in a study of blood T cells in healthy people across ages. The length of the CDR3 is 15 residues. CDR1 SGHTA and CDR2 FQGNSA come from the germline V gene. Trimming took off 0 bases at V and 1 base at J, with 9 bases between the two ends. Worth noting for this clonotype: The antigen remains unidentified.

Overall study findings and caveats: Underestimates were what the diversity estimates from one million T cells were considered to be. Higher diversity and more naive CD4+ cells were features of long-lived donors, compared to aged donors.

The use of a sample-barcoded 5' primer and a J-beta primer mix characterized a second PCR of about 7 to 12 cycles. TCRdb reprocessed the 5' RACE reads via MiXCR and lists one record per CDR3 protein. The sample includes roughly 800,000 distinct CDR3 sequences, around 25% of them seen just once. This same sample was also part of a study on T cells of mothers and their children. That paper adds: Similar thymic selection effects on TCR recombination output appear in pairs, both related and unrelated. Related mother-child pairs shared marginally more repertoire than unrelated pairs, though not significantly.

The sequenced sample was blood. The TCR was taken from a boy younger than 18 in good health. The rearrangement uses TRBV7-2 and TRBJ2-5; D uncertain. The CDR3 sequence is CASSLARMSQETQYF. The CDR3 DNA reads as TGTGCCAGCAGCTTAGCCCGGATGTCCCAAGAGACCCAGTACTTC.